The 22 T cell receptor beta chains below come from one sample, sequenced in a study of a mutant IDH1 vaccine in newly diagnosed glioma. The sample's time point: baseline, week 1 (first vaccination visit). Stated treatment: pre-vaccination baseline after standard-of-care therapy. TCRdb's copy holds only in-frame clones and misses some; the assay was immunoSEQ multiplex PCR. This table holds some 21,000 clones, over 75% found once. The sample here was PBMCs, taken from a glioma patient treated with radiotherapy, temozolomide or both. Receptors were obtained from a man aged 40-50 years with glioma.

The rearrangement links TRBV6-6 to TRBJ2-5, with TRBD2 identical over 14 bases. Trimming at V came to 6 bases and at J to 3 bases, leaving 6 bases not matched to a gene. The CDR3 has 16 residues. Per the germline V gene, CDR1 is MNHNY and CDR2 is SVGAGI (reference sequence). CDR3 nucleotides: TGTGCCAGCAGAAACGTGGGACTAGCGGGGGAAGAGACCCAGTACTTC. Translation: CASRNVGLAGEETQYF.

V is TRBV4-1 and J is TRBJ1-2; 8 bases are a match to TRBD1. The length of the CDR3 is 13 residues. Germline loops: CDR1 MGHRA, CDR2 YSYEKL. With 4 bases clipped from V and 8 bases from J, the junction kept 6 bases outside the gene matches. The CDR3 DNA follows: TGCGCCAGCAGCCGGGGACAGGATCGAGGCTACACCTTC. Residues: CASSRGQDRGYTF.

V is TRBV6-6 and J is TRBJ2-3; D is ambiguous. This CDR3 is built from 16 residues. Trimming removed 3 bases from V and 0 bases from J, with 13 bases in between. Looked up from germline, CDR1 is MNHNY and CDR2 is SVGAGI (reference sequence). In DNA, the CDR3 is TGTGCCAGCAGTTATGGTACGGAGACTAGCACAGATACGCAGTATTTT. Translation: CASSYGTETSTDTQYF.

This sequence joins TRBV19 and TRBJ1-1; the D is unclear. The CDR3 consists of 11 residues. The germline V and J ends were trimmed by 5 bases and 12 bases, with 13 bases remaining between them. The germline CDR1 and CDR2 sequences are LNHDA and SQIVND (reference sequence). CDR3 sequence reads: CASSVRLRTFF. The CDR3 DNA follows: TGTGCCAGTAGTGTCCGACTGAGAACTTTCTTT.

The V call is TRBV10-3, the J call TRBJ2-3; 7 bases are shared with TRBD2. Unmatched junction bases numbered 15, after V lost 11 bases and J lost 4 bases. The CDR3 consists of 15 residues. The germline CDR1 and CDR2 sequences are ENHRY and SYGVKD. DNA of the CDR3: TGTGCCCTGGGGGGGGAATTGCACCGCCCAGATACGCAGTATTTT. Amino acids: CALGGELHRPDTQYF.

CDR3 sequence: CAISESGTAQKLFF. The DNA for the CDR3 is TGTGCCATCAGTGAGTCGGGGACAGCTCAAAAACTGTTTTTT. The chain is built from TRBV10-3 and TRBJ1-4, with 7 bases matching TRBD1. Losses at the gene ends were 0 bases for V and 9 bases for J; bases not matched to a gene: 4. The CDR3 consists of 14 residues. Germline CDR1 ENHRY, CDR2 SYGVKD.

V is TRBV6-6 and J is TRBJ1-1; D call uncertain. CDR1 and CDR2 from the germline V gene are MNHNY and SVGAGI (reference sequence). Trimming cost V 0 bases and J 1 base, with 9 bases left between them. The CDR3 totals 15 residues. This CDR3 reads CASSYSRESNTEAFF. The DNA of the CDR3 is TGTGCCAGCAGTTACTCACGGGAGTCGAACACTGAAGCTTTCTTT.

This chain links TRBV10-1 with TRBJ2-3, with TRBD1 matching 8 bases. Trimming removed 6 bases from V and 3 bases from J; junction bases left unmatched: 2. CDR1 and CDR2 (germline): WNHNN, SYGVQD (reference sequence). The CDR3 covers 13 residues. CDR3 loop: CASRTGATDTQYF. In DNA form, the CDR3 reads TGCGCCAGCAGGACAGGGGCTACAGATACGCAGTATTTT.

The V and J genes are TRBV28 and TRBJ1-1; D is uncertain. With 2 bases removed from V and 11 bases from J, the gap between germline ends came to 9 bases. The germline gives CDR1 MDHEN, CDR2 SYDVKM. The CDR3 loop spans 11 amino acids. CDR3 DNA sequence: TGTGCCAGCAGTTTAGGCCGAATGGCTTTCTTT. It encodes CASSLGRMAFF.

Of note for this clone: Other DNA variants within this sample encode the same CDR3. This chain joins TRBV30 and TRBJ1-1; D is possibly TRBD1 (5 bases). The CDR3 loop spans 15 amino acids. Trimming cost V 0 bases and J 3 bases, with 14 bases left between them. Germline-derived CDR1 and CDR2 are GTSNPN and SVGIG (reference sequence). The DNA of the CDR3 is TGTGCCTGGAGTGTACTTGCAGGGTGGGACACTGAAGCTTTCTTT. It yields the protein CAWSVLAGWDTEAFF.

CDR3 in amino acids: CASSAQGKTYNEQFF. DNA for the CDR3: TGTGCCAGTAGTGCCCAGGGTAAGACCTACAATGAGCAGTTCTTC. The chain carries TRBV19 and TRBJ2-1; possible D gene TRBD1, 5 bases. The CDR3 loop spans 15 amino acids. V was clipped by 5 bases and J by 2 bases, with 13 bases between them. Germline CDR1 reads LNHDA; CDR2 reads SQIVND (reference sequence).

The rearrangement uses TRBV5-4 and TRBJ1-1, with 7 positions matching TRBD1. The CDR3 has 14 residues. The germline V gene encodes CDR1 SGHNT and CDR2 YYREEE (reference sequence). The junction had 4 bases not matched to a gene; V was cut back by 4 bases and J by 1 base. In DNA form, the CDR3 reads TGTGCCAGCAGCCCAAGGACAGGGAACACTGAAGCTTTCTTT. Translated: CASSPRTGNTEAFF.

The chain carries TRBV28 and TRBJ1-3, with D uncertain. Germline assignment: CDR1 MDHEN and CDR2 SYDVKM. The CDR3 covers 15 residues. Trimming left V 2 bases short and J 0 bases short, with 8 bases between. The CDR3 sequence is CASSLSQNSGNTIYF. CDR3 coding DNA: TGTGCCAGCAGTTTAAGTCAGAACTCTGGAAACACCATATATTTT.

V and J are TRBV7-9 and TRBJ1-5, with D possibly matching TRBD1 (5 bases). This CDR3 contains 17 residues. Germline loops: CDR1 SEHNR, CDR2 FQNEAQ (reference sequence). The ends were cut back, 0 bases at V and 0 bases at J, with 12 bases in the middle. The CDR3 coding sequence is TGTGCCAGCAGCTTAGCTCGGGGGACGGATAGCAATCAGCCCCAGCATTTT. Residues: CASSLARGTDSNQPQHF.

V is TRBV2 and J is TRBJ1-5; 8 bases map to TRBD1. Germline V lookup: CDR1 SNHLY, CDR2 FYNNEI. V lost 5 bases to trimming and J lost 6 bases; unmatched junction nucleotides: 6. This CDR3 comprises 14 residues. CDR3 sequence reads: CASSLQGGSQPQHF. The CDR3 DNA follows: TGTGCCAGCAGTCTACAGGGGGGGAGTCAGCCCCAGCATTTT.

This rearrangement joins TRBV5-1 to TRBJ1-4, with D unresolved. Deletions cut 2 bases from V and 0 bases from J, with 5 bases between. This CDR3 region has 14 residues. The germline V gene encodes CDR1 SGHRS and CDR2 YFSETQ. The CDR3 protein is CASSLGPTNEKLFF. CDR3 in DNA: TGCGCCAGCAGCTTAGGTCCAACTAATGAAAAACTGTTTTTT. Filled out from reference TRBV5-1 and TRBJ1-4, the complete variable domain reads KAGVTQTPRYLIKTRGQQVTLSCSPISGHRSVSWYQQTPGQGLQFLFEYFSETQRNKGNFPGRFSGRQFSNSRSEMNVSTLELGDSALYLCASSLGPTNEKLFFGSGTQLSVL.

This rearrangement joins TRBV10-2 to TRBJ2-1, with D hard to call. V was shortened by 2 bases and J by 7 bases, with 15 bases between the two germline ends. Looked up from germline, CDR1 is WSHSY and CDR2 is SAAADI. The CDR3 is 15 residues long. CDR3 sequence: CASSEPPLAGNEQFF. CDR3 DNA sequence: TGCGCCAGCAGTGAGCCCCCTCTCGCTGGGAATGAGCAGTTCTTC.

In DNA form, the CDR3 reads TGCGCCAGCAGCTTGGGGGAGACAGGGAGTGGCTACACCTTC. Amino acid sequence: CASSLGETGSGYTF. The chain is built from TRBV5-1 and TRBJ1-2; TRBD1 aligns across 7 bases. This CDR3 is 14 amino acids long. Unmatched junction bases numbered 6, after V lost 0 bases and J lost 7 bases. Per the germline V gene, CDR1 is SGHRS and CDR2 is YFSETQ.

The rearrangement links TRBV5-1 to TRBJ2-6; no reliable D call. From germline, CDR1 is SGHRS and CDR2 YFSETQ. V lost 4 bases to trimming and J lost 0 bases, with 8 bases between them. This CDR3 comprises 15 residues. This CDR3 is CASSQEPSGANVLTF. The DNA of the CDR3 is TGCGCCAGCAGCCAGGAGCCCTCTGGGGCCAACGTCCTGACTTTC.

The chain recombines TRBV7-6 with TRBJ2-1, with D tentatively TRBD2 (5 bases). The CDR3 runs 15 residues. The V gene's germline CDR1 is SGHVS and CDR2 FNYEAQ. Between the trimmed V and J ends, which lost 3 bases and 0 bases, there was a span of 9 bases. CDR3 region: CASSFGGSSYNEQFF. For the CDR3, the DNA is TGTGCCAGCAGCTTTGGTGGGAGCTCCTACAATGAGCAGTTCTTC.

This rearrangement joins TRBV5-1 to TRBJ2-5, with D possibly being TRBD2 (5 bases). This CDR3 is 14 amino acids long. V gave up 4 bases and J gave up 4 bases, with 14 bases separating them. Germline CDR1 is SGHRS and CDR2 is YFSETQ. The CDR3 nucleotides read TGCGCCAGCAGCCTGAACGGGATTGGAGAGACCCAGTACTTC. Translating it yields CASSLNGIGETQYF.

The genes are TRBV5-1 and TRBJ1-5; D gene unclear. The V end was cut by 1 base, the J end by 0 bases, with 8 bases between. The CDR3 is 15 residues long. Looked up from germline, CDR1 is SGHRS and CDR2 is YFSETQ. In DNA, the CDR3 is TGCGCCAGCAGCTTGTCGGCAGATAGCAATCAGCCCCAGCATTTT. It yields the protein CASSLSADSNQPQHF.